These T cell receptor beta chains were read from a single sample in a study of molecular identifiers for immune sequencing clone quantification. TCRdb reanalysed the PCR reads using MiXCR and keeps one entry per CDR3 protein. The profile shows fewer than 350,000 distinct CDR3 sequences, roughly 23% of them singletons. Sequencing input: naive CD8+ T cells from blood, with Jurkat cell RNA spiked in. The receptors were gathered from a human donor in good health. Some libraries in this study had Jurkat cell RNA spiked in. Both conserved end residues are part of each CDR3. A D gene is named only where the DNA matches it firmly. Where a row states a size, it is once, few, many or the class of an expanded clone; other rows omit it.

j_call v_call d_call clone_size cdr3_nt cdr3_aa
TRBJ2-3 TRBV20-1 TRBD2 few TGCAGTGCCAACGAACCTAGCGGGGGGGCCCAAGATACGCAGTATTTT CSANEPSGGAQDTQYF
TRBJ2-2 TRBV19 NA once TGTGCCAGTAGTATAGCGGATACGGACACCGGGGAGCTGTTTTTT CASSIADTDTGELFF
TRBJ1-1 TRBV9 NA many TGTGCCAGCAGCCCTAGTAGCTTTGGGGGGACTGAAGCTTTCTTT CASSPSSFGGTEAFF
TRBJ1-2 TRBV5-4 NA NA TGTGCCAGCAGTGCAGCCAGGGACTATGGCTACACCTTC CASSAARDYGYTF
TRBJ2-5 TRBV20-1 NA many TGCAGTGCTGCAGGGACATTACAAGAGACCCAGTACTTC CSAAGTLQETQYF
TRBJ2-7 TRBV20-1 NA NA TGCAGTGCTAGCGCGCAGGGCTACGAGCAGTACTTC CSASAQGYEQYF
TRBJ2-7 TRBV29-1 TRBD1 NA TGCAGCGTTGAGGTACAGGGGAAGGTATTCGAGCAGTACTTC CSVEVQGKVFEQYF
TRBJ2-3 TRBV5-4 TRBD2 many TGTGCCAGCAGCTTTGCTAGCGGAGCCACAGATACGCAGTATTTT CASSFASGATDTQYF
TRBJ2-5 TRBV13 TRBD2 many TGTGCCAGCAGCTACAGGACTAGCGGGGAACCCGGAGATGGAGAGACCCAGTACTTC CASSYRTSGEPGDGETQYF
TRBJ2-7 TRBV27 TRBD2 many TGTGCCAGCAGTAGTGCGGGGGCCTACGAGCAGTACTTC CASSSAGAYEQYF
TRBJ1-2 TRBV4-1 TRBD1 many TGCGCCAGCAGTGCAGGACAGGGGGCTCGTGGCTACACCTTC CASSAGQGARGYTF
TRBJ1-5 TRBV12-3/TRBV12-4 TRBD1 few TGTGCCAGCAGTACAGGGGACAATCAGCCCCAGCATTTT CASSTGDNQPQHF
TRBJ1-5 TRBV27 NA many TGTGCCAGCAGTTTAGCGGGGACGGGTCAGCCCCAGCATTTT CASSLAGTGQPQHF
TRBJ2-5 TRBV3-1 NA few TGTGCCAGCAGCCAAGTGCTGACACGAGAGACCCAGTACTTC CASSQVLTRETQYF
TRBJ1-6 TRBV6-2/TRBV6-3 NA few TGTGCCAGCAGTACAGCCGAGGACAGACATTATAATTCACCCCTCCACTTT CASSTAEDRHYNSPLHF
TRBJ2-5 TRBV6-6 NA many TGTGCCAGCATGGGGTACCAAGAGACCCAGTACTTC CASMGYQETQYF
TRBJ2-3 TRBV13 NA NA TGTGCCAGCAGCTGGGGGGCGGCTACCCGCACAGATACGCAGTATTTT CASSWGAATRTDTQYF
TRBJ1-4 TRBV12-3/TRBV12-4 NA many TGTGCCAGCAGTTTAACAGGAATTGATGAAAAACTGTTTTTT CASSLTGIDEKLFF
TRBJ2-1 TRBV27 TRBD1 few TGTGCCAGCAATGCCCGGGACAGCTACAATGAGCAGTTCTTC CASNARDSYNEQFF
TRBJ2-3 TRBV4-3 NA NA TGCGCCAGCAGCCAAGACAGCCGGCTCAGCACAGATACGCAGTATTTT CASSQDSRLSTDTQYF
TRBJ2-7 TRBV2 NA few TGTGCCAGCAGTGAAGAGCCCGCAGGGCCCGAGCAGTACTTC CASSEEPAGPEQYF
TRBJ2-1 TRBV20-1 NA few TGCAGTGCTAGAGATAACTTTTACCCCTACAATGAGCAGTTCTTC CSARDNFYPYNEQFF
TRBJ1-2 TRBV6-5 TRBD1 many TGTGCCAGCAGGCCCGACAGGGGTTTATACACCTTC CASRPDRGLYTF
TRBJ2-7 TRBV7-9 TRBD1 many TGTGCCAGCAGCTTAGACGGGACAGAGTACGAGCAGTACTTC CASSLDGTEYEQYF
TRBJ2-2 TRBV12-3/TRBV12-4 TRBD1 NA TGTGCCAGCAGTCTCGGGACAGGGAACACCGGGGAGCTGCTTTTT CASSLGTGNTGELLF
TRBJ2-3 TRBV7-9 TRBD2 many TGTGCCAGCAGAGCGGGGCTAGAAAACACAGATACGCAGTATTTT CASRAGLENTDTQYF
TRBJ2-3 TRBV12-3/TRBV12-4 NA many TGTGCCAGCAGTTTACTAATCGGGGGACTGGGAGATACGCAGTATTTT CASSLLIGGLGDTQYF
TRBJ2-7 TRBV30 NA many TGTGCCTGGAGTGTGCGGGCCGAGCAGTACTTC CAWSVRAEQYF
TRBJ2-7 TRBV29-1 NA many TGCAGCGCCGCAACGACAGCCAGCTCCTACGAGCAGTACTTC CSAATTASSYEQYF
TRBJ1-6 TRBV6-5 TRBD1 NA TGTGCCAGCAGTCACTCGACAGGGCAGGTCCTCCACTTT CASSHSTGQVLHF
TRBJ1-5 TRBV6-5 NA many TGTGCCAGCAGTGCCGGGCCTGGCAATCAGCCCCAGCATTTT CASSAGPGNQPQHF
TRBJ2-2 TRBV27 NA few TGTGCCAGCAGTTTACAACAGGACACCGGGGAGCTGTTTTTT CASSLQQDTGELFF
TRBJ1-5 TRBV7-8 NA many TGTGCCAGCAGCCTGGGAGGGCCCGACAATCAGCCCCAGCATTTT CASSLGGPDNQPQHF
TRBJ2-3 TRBV14 TRBD2 many TGTGCCAGCAGCCAAGTGACGGGGGGGCCGGATACGCAGTATTTT CASSQVTGGPDTQYF
TRBJ2-7 TRBV25-1 TRBD1 many TGTGCCAGCAGTGTCTGGACAGGGAGGTCCGAGCAGTACTTC CASSVWTGRSEQYF
TRBJ2-5 TRBV7-9 TRBD1 NA TGTGCCAGCAGCTCGGACAGGGACCTTCAAGAGACCCAGTACTTC CASSSDRDLQETQYF
TRBJ2-1 TRBV11-3 NA NA TGTGTCAGCAGCTTAGATCAAGGGGTTTACAATGAGCAGTTCTTC CVSSLDQGVYNEQFF
TRBJ1-2 TRBV6-6 NA many TGTGCCTCCACGCCTGGCTACACCTTC CASTPGYTF
TRBJ1-1 TRBV6-2/TRBV6-3 NA few TGTGCCGGCAGTTACTCCGGGGGCACCGAAGCTTTCTTT CAGSYSGGTEAFF
TRBJ1-5 TRBV15 NA many TGTGCCACCAGCAGGCGTCAGGGATATAGCAATCAGCCCCAGCATTTT CATSRRQGYSNQPQHF
TRBJ2-7 TRBV6-2/TRBV6-3 TRBD2 many TGTGCCAGCAGTTACTCACTAGCGGGGTTCTACGAGCAGTACTTC CASSYSLAGFYEQYF
TRBJ2-7 TRBV4-3 TRBD1 few TGCGCCAGCAGCCAAGATAGGACAGGGTCTGTGTACGAGCAGTACTTC CASSQDRTGSVYEQYF
TRBJ1-1 TRBV29-1 NA many TGCAGCGTTGCTTACATTACAGGGTTCGGAAAGGACACTGAAGCTTTCTTT CSVAYITGFGKDTEAFF
TRBJ2-7 TRBV5-1 TRBD1 many TGCGCCAGCAGCTTCACAGGGGACTACGAGCAGTACTTC CASSFTGDYEQYF